This T cell receptor (beta chain) was sequenced in a study of immune characterization of retroperitoneal liposarcoma. TCRdb recomputed calls from the PCR reads with MiXCR, one row per CDR3 protein. Of 9,500 to 14,000 distinct CDR3 sequences in the sample, approximately 50% were seen once. This clonotype is medium-sized (0.01 to 0.1%). Specimen: tumor tissue. The sequence was obtained from a female donor with retroperitoneal liposarcoma.

DNA of the CDR3: TGTGCCAGCAGTTACTCGGAGGGGATAGATACGCAGTATTTT. This encodes CASSYSEGIDTQYF. J is TRBJ2-3 and V is TRBV6-5, with D perhaps TRBD2 (6 bases). V lost 0 bases to trimming and J lost 5 bases, with 9 bases between them. CDR1 is MNHEY and CDR2 is SVGAGI in the germline V gene. This CDR3 is built from 14 residues.